This TCR beta chain is from a study of T cell changes during pregnancy in multiple sclerosis. Libraries were prepared by immunoSEQ multiplex PCR; TCRdb keeps only in-frame clonotypes and omits some of them. Altogether some 70,000 clones are present, roughly 92% being singletons, with the ten largest covering 2.5% to 3.5%. This sequence originates from a female donor in good health, enrolled as a control in a pregnancy study. The specimen comprised CD8+ T cells from peripheral blood mononuclear cells, sampled in the third trimester of pregnancy.

The CDR3 nucleotides are TGCGCCAGCAGCCAAGTTATGCAGATCACCCCCTACGAGCAGTACTTC. Translation: CASSQVMQITPYEQYF. The chain recombines TRBV4-1 with TRBJ2-7; no definite D call. From germline, CDR1 is MGHRA and CDR2 YSYEKL. The CDR3 runs to 16 residues. V lost 1 base and J 2 bases, leaving 15 bases between the germline ends.